The 22 T cell receptor beta chains below come from one sample, sequenced in a study of response to subunit inactivated influenza vaccine. Each CDR3 protein is one row after TCRdb ran MiXCR on the RT-PCR reads. The table shows around 580,000 distinct CDR3 sequences, with approximately 12% occurring only once. The source material was PBMCs from blood, sampled on the day of vaccination. All receptors come from a man aged 50 or older who received an inactivated influenza vaccine.

This clonotype has just a few counts. This chain joins TRBV6-2 or TRBV6-3 and TRBJ2-1, with D possibly matching TRBD1 (6 bases). The germline gives CDR1 MNHEY, CDR2 SVGEGT. CDR3 length: 15 residues. V lost 5 bases and J lost 3, with 14 bases in between. CDR3: CASSNAQGHYNEQFF. CDR3 bases: TGTGCCAGCAGTAACGCACAGGGTCACTACAATGAGCAGTTCTTC.

V usage is TRBV24-1 and J usage is TRBJ2-3; 9 bases agree with TRBD2. Germline CDR1 and CDR2: KGHDR and SFDVKD. After removal of 5 bases from V and 1 base from J, the junction contained 6 bases not matched to a gene. The CDR3 is made up of 16 amino acids. Here the CDR3 DNA reads TGTGCCACCAGTGCAGCTAGCGGGATCGGCACAGATACGCAGTATTTT. Its translation: CATSAASGIGTDTQYF.

This clonotype was found many times. This rearrangement joins TRBV29-1 to TRBJ2-5; 10 positions agree with TRBD2. V was clipped by 4 bases and J by 7 bases; unmatched bases: 9. The germline V gene has CDR1 SQVTM and CDR2 ANQGSEA. This CDR3 region has 14 residues. The CDR3 nucleotides read TGCAGCGTTGGGATAGCGGGGGGCCAGCGGACCCAGTACTTC. This encodes CSVGIAGGQRTQYF.

The chain is built from TRBV6-1 and TRBJ2-6; 8 positions agree with TRBD1. The germline V gene has CDR1 MNHNS and CDR2 SASEGT. This CDR3 has 17 residues. V was pared by 5 bases and J by 3 bases, with 9 bases of the junction left unmatched. CDR3 nucleotides: TGTGCCAGCAGTCCTCAACAGGGGGTCTTTGGGGCCAACGTCCTGACTTTC. Translating it yields CASSPQQGVFGANVLTF.

This clonotype was recorded at least ten times. The chain carries TRBV11-1 and TRBJ1-2; TRBD1 agrees at 9 bases. V lost 4 bases and J lost 6; bases outside the gene matches: 12. This CDR3 is 16 amino acids long. CDR1 is SGHAT and CDR2 is FQDESV in the germline V gene (reference sequence). DNA of the CDR3: TGTGCCAGCAGCTACCGGACAGGGGATTTCGTGGATGGCTACACCTTC. Translated, it gives CASSYRTGDFVDGYTF.

The V gene is TRBV20-1, the J gene TRBJ2-4; D is possibly TRBD2 (5 bases). This CDR3 has 14 residues. V was cut by 5 bases and J by 8 bases, with 19 bases left in between. Germline lookup yields CDR1 DFQATT and CDR2 SNEGSKA (reference sequence). CDR3 bases: TGCAGTGCTCCACGACCGGGGAGAACGGACATTCAGTACTTC. Translating gives CSAPRPGRTDIQYF.

This clonotype has ten or more counts. The V call is TRBV20-1, the J call TRBJ2-5; D call uncertain. Per germline, CDR1 DFQATT and CDR2 SNEGSKA (reference sequence). The CDR3 has 13 residues. V was cut by 6 bases and J by 1 base, with 12 bases left in between. The CDR3 region is CSALSWGQETQYF. The CDR3 DNA reads as TGCAGTGCGCTCTCCTGGGGCCAAGAGACCCAGTACTTC.

The chain carries TRBV7-2 and TRBJ2-4; TRBD1 matches 7 bases. The CDR3 is 15 amino acids. Germline CDR1 SGHTA, CDR2 FQGNSA. Losses at the gene ends were 6 bases for V and 7 bases for J; bases not matched to a gene: 12. CDR3 sequence (DNA): TGTGCCAGCAGTCCTAGGGCGACAGGGATTAACATTCAGTACTTC. Its translation: CASSPRATGINIQYF.

The chain employs TRBV4-2 and TRBJ2-3, with TRBD2 matching over 16 bases. The CDR3 runs 20 residues. Germline V lookup: CDR1 LGHNA, CDR2 YNFKEQ. With 4 bases clipped from V and 0 bases from J, the junction kept 10 bases outside the gene matches. CDR3 in amino acids: CASSLRAGTSGGGSTDTQYF. Here the CDR3 DNA reads TGTGCCAGCAGCCTGAGGGCCGGGACTAGCGGGGGGGGAAGCACAGATACGCAGTATTTT.

This clonotype was found many times. This rearrangement joins TRBV5-1 to TRBJ1-2; 7 positions match TRBD1. The CDR3 spans 14 residues. Germline lookup yields CDR1 SGHRS and CDR2 YFSETQ. The V gene end was trimmed by 0 bases and the J gene end by 12 bases; junction bases not matched to a gene: 11. CDR3 sequence: CASSLAPGTAPDTF. In DNA form, the CDR3 reads TGCGCCAGCAGCTTGGCCCCCGGGACAGCGCCGGACACCTTC.

The chain carries TRBV6-1 and TRBJ2-3; 10 nucleotides match TRBD2. After removal of 3 bases from V and 2 bases from J, the junction contained 8 bases not matched to a gene. Germline-derived CDR1 and CDR2 are MNHNS and SASEGT. The CDR3 extends over 17 amino acids. The CDR3 bases are TGTGCCAGCAGTGATTTCAGCGGGAGGGCCTTCACAGATACGCAGTATTTT. This codes for CASSDFSGRAFTDTQYF.

This clonotype was counted at least ten times. The gene calls are TRBV2 and TRBJ2-3; D is possibly TRBD1 or TRBD2 (5 bases each). Germline V CDR1 and CDR2: SNHLY, FYNNEI. The CDR3 contains 16 residues. Trimming stripped 7 bases from V and 0 bases from J, with 17 bases between. The CDR3 is CASTRGTEASTDTQYF. CDR3 in DNA: TGTGCCAGCACTCGAGGGACGGAAGCTAGCACAGATACGCAGTATTTT.

The J gene is TRBJ2-5, the V gene TRBV3-1, with D unclear. The CDR3 extends over 16 amino acids. Trimming pared 2 bases from V and 7 bases from J, leaving 20 bases between. Germline lookup yields CDR1 LGHDT and CDR2 YNNKEL (reference sequence). The CDR3 here is CASSQSATRVSGTQYF. CDR3 DNA sequence: TGTGCCAGCAGCCAATCCGCCACCCGCGTCTCGGGGACCCAGTACTTC.

The rearrangement joins TRBV11-3 to TRBJ2-2; D is unresolved. CDR1 is SGHNT, CDR2 YENEEA, per germline. V lost 0 bases, J lost 5 bases, and 7 bases lay in between. CDR3 length: 14 amino acids. CDR3: CASSLDSRTGELFF. The CDR3 DNA reads as TGTGCCAGCAGCTTAGATAGTCGAACCGGGGAGCTGTTTTTT.

CDR3 DNA: TGCGCCAGCAGCCCTGAAGCGGGAGGGGCAGATACGCAGTATTTT. The encoded protein is CASSPEAGGADTQYF. The chain combines TRBV5-1 with TRBJ2-3; 10 nucleotides agree with TRBD2. The ends lost 4 bases at V and 4 bases at J; junction bases unmatched: 6. The CDR3 runs 15 residues. Looked up from germline, CDR1 is SGHRS and CDR2 is YFSETQ.

This chain uses TRBV6-5 with TRBJ1-5; 9 bases align to TRBD1. V was pared by 2 bases and J by 7 bases, with 9 bases of the junction left unmatched. This CDR3 spans 16 amino acids. The V gene's germline CDR1 is MNHEY and CDR2 SVGAGI. The CDR3, as DNA: TGTGCCAGCAGTTACGGGTCGGGGACAGGGTACCAGCCCCAGCATTTT. Its translation: CASSYGSGTGYQPQHF.

This clonotype was recorded many times. The chain links TRBV12-3 or TRBV12-4 to TRBJ2-2; 16 bases are shared with TRBD2. The CDR3 length is 19 residues. V gave up 5 bases and J gave up 3 bases; unmatched junction bases: 9. The CDR3 coding sequence is TGTGCCAGCAGTCCCGGGACTAGCGGGAGGGCCGTGGACACCGGGGAGCTGTTTTTT. Its protein is CASSPGTSGRAVDTGELFF.

This clonotype was recorded a few times. The chain recombines TRBV7-2 with TRBJ1-5, with 9 bases identical to TRBD1. The CDR3 spans 18 residues. Germline CDR1 is SGHTA and CDR2 is FQGNSA. Trimming removed 0 bases from V and 0 bases from J; junction bases left unmatched: 6. The CDR3, as DNA: TGTGCCAGCAGCTTAGCCGGACAGGGGCGTCATAGCAATCAGCCCCAGCATTTT. It yields the protein CASSLAGQGRHSNQPQHF.

In its sample, this clonotype was seen many times. The CDR3 region is CASSSRDRGFYEQYF. The DNA of the CDR3 is TGTGCCAGCAGTTCCCGGGACAGGGGGTTCTACGAGCAGTACTTC. The chain has TRBV12-3 or TRBV12-4 and TRBJ2-7; 11 nucleotides line up with TRBD1. After removal of 4 bases from V and 3 bases from J, the junction contained 5 bases not matched to a gene. The CDR3 length is 15 residues.

This clonotype was counted many times. J is TRBJ1-1 and V is TRBV15; possible D gene TRBD1, 5 bases. Germline CDR1 is LNHNV and CDR2 is YYDKDF (reference sequence). This CDR3 region has 18 residues. The V end was cut by 1 base, the J end by 8 bases, with 26 bases between. The CDR3 spells CATSRVAGTYRKSREAFF. CDR3 nucleotide sequence: TGTGCCACCAGCAGAGTGGCAGGGACGTACAGGAAAAGCAGGGAAGCTTTCTTT.

V usage is TRBV6-1 and J usage is TRBJ2-1; TRBD1 agrees at 7 bases. Trimming removed 1 base from V and 2 bases from J; junction bases left unmatched: 2. Germline-derived CDR1 and CDR2 are MNHNS and SASEGT. The CDR3 is 15 amino acids. The CDR3 region has the DNA TGTGCCAGCAGTGAAGGACAGGGACCCTACAATGAGCAGTTCTTC. Amino acids: CASSEGQGPYNEQFF.

The V call is TRBV12-3 or TRBV12-4, the J call TRBJ1-5; a weak D match, TRBD1 (5 bases). Trimming took 5 bases from V and 1 from J, leaving 12 bases between them. The CDR3 contains 15 residues. For the CDR3, the DNA is TGTGCCAGCAGTCTCGGGACCTGGAGCAATCAGCCCCAGCATTTT. Amino acids: CASSLGTWSNQPQHF.